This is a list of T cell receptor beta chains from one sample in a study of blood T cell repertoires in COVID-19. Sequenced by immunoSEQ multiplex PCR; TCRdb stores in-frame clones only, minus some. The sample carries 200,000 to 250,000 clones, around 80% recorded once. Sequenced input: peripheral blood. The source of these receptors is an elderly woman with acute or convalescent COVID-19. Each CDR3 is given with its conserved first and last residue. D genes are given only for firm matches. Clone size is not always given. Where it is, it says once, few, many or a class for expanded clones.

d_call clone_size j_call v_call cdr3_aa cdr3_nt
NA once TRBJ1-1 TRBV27 CASSPGTGTEAFF TGTGCCAGCAGCCCAGGGACTGGCACTGAAGCTTTCTTT
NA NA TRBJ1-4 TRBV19 CASSPPLGRAEKLFF TGTGCCAGTAGTCCCCCCCTGGGGCGCGCTGAAAAACTGTTTTTT
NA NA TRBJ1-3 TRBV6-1 CASSDTGRRPIYF TGTGCCAGCAGTGACACCGGGAGAAGACCCATATATTTT
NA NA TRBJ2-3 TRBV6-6 CASSYQGNTDTQYF TGTGCCAGCAGTTACCAGGGCAACACAGATACGCAGTATTTT
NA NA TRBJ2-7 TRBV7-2 CASSLAGPYEQYF TGTGCCAGCAGCTTAGCGGGGCCCTACGAGCAGTACTTC
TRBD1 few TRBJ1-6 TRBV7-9 CASSSHPGQANSPLHF TGTGCCAGCAGCTCACATCCGGGACAGGCGAATTCACCCCTCCACTTT
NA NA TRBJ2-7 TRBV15 CATSKGNSRINEQYF TGTGCCACCAGCAAAGGTAACAGTAGAATCAACGAGCAGTACTTC
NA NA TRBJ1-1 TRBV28 CASSLGAYLGAFF TGTGCCAGCAGTTTAGGGGCCTATTTGGGGGCTTTCTTT
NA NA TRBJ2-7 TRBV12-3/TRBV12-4 CASSFVSGDEQYF TGTGCCAGCAGTTTTGTTTCCGGGGACGAGCAGTACTTC
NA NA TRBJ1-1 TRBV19 CASSRDNANTEAFF TGTGCCAGCTCTCGGGACAACGCGAACACTGAAGCTTTCTTT
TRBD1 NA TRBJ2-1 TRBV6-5 CASSYIRGQSYNEQFF TGTGCCAGCAGTTACATCAGGGGGCAGTCCTACAATGAGCAGTTCTTC
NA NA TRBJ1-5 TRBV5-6 CASSLANSVQSNQPQHF TGTGCCAGCAGCTTGGCCAATTCCGTACAGAGCAATCAGCCCCAGCATTTT
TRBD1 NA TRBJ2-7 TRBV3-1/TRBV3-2 CASGQGALNREQYF TGTGCCAGCGGACAGGGGGCCCTTAATCGCGAGCAGTACTTC
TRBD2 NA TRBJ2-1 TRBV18 CASSPAGGSRVEQFF TGTGCCAGCTCACCAGCGGGAGGCAGTCGTGTGGAGCAGTTCTTC
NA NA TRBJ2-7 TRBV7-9 CASSLDLWGETATYEQYF TGTGCCAGCAGCTTAGATCTTTGGGGGGAAACCGCTACCTACGAGCAGTACTTC
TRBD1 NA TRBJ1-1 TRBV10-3 CAISDYRGIEAFF TGTGCCATCAGTGACTACAGGGGCATTGAAGCTTTCTTT
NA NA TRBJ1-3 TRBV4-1 CASSQALTVGNTIYF TGCGCCAGCAGCCAAGCCCTGACAGTCGGAAACACCATATATTTT
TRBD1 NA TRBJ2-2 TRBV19 CASSTRTGIGELFF TGTGCCAGTAGCACCCGGACAGGGATCGGGGAGCTGTTTTTT
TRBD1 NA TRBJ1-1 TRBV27 CASSLSPPTGGTEAFF TGTGCCAGCAGTTTATCTCCCCCAACAGGGGGTACTGAAGCTTTCTTT
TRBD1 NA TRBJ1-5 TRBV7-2 CASSLAQGVQQPQHF TGTGCCAGCAGCTTAGCGCAGGGGGTGCAACAGCCCCAGCATTTT
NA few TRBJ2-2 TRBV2 CASRAGQNTGELFF TGTGCCAGCAGAGCGGGACAGAACACCGGGGAGCTGTTTTTT
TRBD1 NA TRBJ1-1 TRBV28 CASSWTGFMNTEAFF TGTGCCAGCAGTTGGACAGGTTTCATGAACACTGAAGCTTTCTTT
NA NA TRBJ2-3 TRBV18 CASSFGVSGTDTQYF TGTGCCAGCTCATTCGGGGTTAGTGGCACAGATACGCAGTATTTT
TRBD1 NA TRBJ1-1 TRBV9 CASSPGQTNTEAFF TGTGCCAGCAGCCCGGGACAGACGAACACTGAAGCTTTCTTT
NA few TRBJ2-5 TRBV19 CASSIPPGRRKETQYF TGTGCCAGTAGTATCCCCCCCGGACGGAGGAAAGAGACCCAGTACTTC
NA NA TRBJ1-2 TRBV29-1 CSVDATGSDYGYTF TGCAGCGTTGATGCGACAGGATCTGACTATGGCTACACCTTC
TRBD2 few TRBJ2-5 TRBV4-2 CASSPLKRGTQETQYF TGTGCCAGCAGCCCTCTGAAGCGGGGGACCCAGGAGACCCAGTACTTC
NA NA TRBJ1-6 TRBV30 CAWSVGGMPTDSPLHF TGTGCCTGGAGTGTGGGGGGGATGCCAACGGATTCACCCCTCCACTTT
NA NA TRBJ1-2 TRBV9 CASSLDSYAGYTF TGTGCCAGCAGCCTCGACAGTTATGCGGGCTACACCTTC
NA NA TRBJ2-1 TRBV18 CASSPPSLSYNEQFF TGTGCCAGCTCACCCCCTAGTTTGTCCTACAATGAGCAGTTCTTC
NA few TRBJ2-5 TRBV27 CASLRKLGWEETQYF TGTGCCAGCCTCCGCAAATTAGGTTGGGAGGAGACCCAGTACTTC
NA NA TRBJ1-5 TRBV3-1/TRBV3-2 CASSQGGASNQPQHF TGTGCCAGCAGCCAGGGTGGGGCGAGCAATCAGCCCCAGCATTTT
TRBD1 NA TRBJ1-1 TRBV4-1 CASSQVPGGITEAFF TGCGCCAGCAGCCAAGTCCCAGGGGGAATCACTGAAGCTTTCTTT
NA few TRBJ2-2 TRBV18 CASSPQTTLNTGELFF TGTGCCAGCTCACCACAGACTACCTTAAACACCGGGGAGCTGTTTTTT
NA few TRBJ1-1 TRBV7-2 CASSLGDRRNTEAFF TGTGCCAGCAGCTTAGGAGACAGGAGGAACACTGAAGCTTTCTTT
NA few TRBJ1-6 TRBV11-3 CASSLGPETLHF TGTGCCAGCAGCTTAGGCCCAGAAACCCTCCACTTT
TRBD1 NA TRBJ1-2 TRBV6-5 CAIRQGAGYGYTF TGTGCCATTCGACAGGGGGCGGGCTATGGCTACACCTTC
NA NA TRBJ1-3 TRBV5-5 CASSYGEINSGNTIYF TGTGCCAGCAGCTACGGAGAAATCAACTCTGGAAACACCATATATTTT
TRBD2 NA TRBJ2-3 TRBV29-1 CSPKLAGGQVDTQYF TGCAGCCCTAAACTAGCGGGGGGGCAGGTAGATACGCAGTATTTT
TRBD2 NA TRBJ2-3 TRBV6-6 CASSYSLGGAGTQYF TGTGCCAGCAGTTACTCCCTCGGGGGGGCAGGGACGCAGTATTTT
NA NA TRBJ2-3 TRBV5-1 CASSTLGPASLTDTQYF TGCGCCAGCAGCACCCTTGGGCCGGCATCTCTGACAGATACGCAGTATTTT
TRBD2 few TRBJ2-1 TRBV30 CAWSRTSSSQSYNEQFF TGTGCCTGGAGTAGGACTAGCTCATCCCAAAGCTACAATGAGCAGTTCTTC
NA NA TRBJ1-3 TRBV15 CATSRDLRGTGNTIYF TGTGCCACCAGCAGAGATCTAAGAGGGACTGGAAACACCATATATTTT
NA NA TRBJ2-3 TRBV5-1 CASSSLEGSDTQYF TGCGCCAGCAGCTCTTTGGAGGGATCAGATACGCAGTATTTT
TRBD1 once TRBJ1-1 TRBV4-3 CASSPSSRTGVLGTEAFF TGCGCCAGCAGCCCTTCGTCCCGAACAGGGGTGCTTGGCACTGAAGCTTTCTTT
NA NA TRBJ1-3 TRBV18 CASSPAGAGNTIYF TGTGCCAGCTCACCGGCAGGGGCTGGAAACACCATATATTTT
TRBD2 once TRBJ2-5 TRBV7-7 CASSLGGLAGISQETQYF TGTGCTAGCAGCTTAGGGGGACTAGCGGGGATCTCGCAGGAGACCCAGTACTTC
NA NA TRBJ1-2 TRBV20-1 CSASPSNYGYTF TGCAGTGCTAGTCCCTCGAACTATGGCTACACCTTC
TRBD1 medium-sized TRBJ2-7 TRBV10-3 CAISTTGTGGDEQYF TGTGCCATCAGTACTACCGGGACAGGGGGCGACGAGCAGTACTTC
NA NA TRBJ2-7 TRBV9 CASSPGRGDRYEQYF TGTGCCAGCAGCCCAGGGAGGGGGGACCGCTACGAGCAGTACTTC
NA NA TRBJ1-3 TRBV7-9 CASSLGRRAGNTIYF TGTGCCAGCAGCTTAGGGAGGAGAGCTGGAAACACCATATATTTT
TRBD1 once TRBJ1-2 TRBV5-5 CASSTPGQGGGYTF TGTGCCAGCAGCACCCCGGGACAGGGAGGCGGCTACACCTTC
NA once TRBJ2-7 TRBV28 CASSSPSGTSYEQYF TGTGCCAGCAGTTCACCATCCGGGACATCCTACGAGCAGTACTTC
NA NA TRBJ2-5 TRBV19 CASSPQGDAETQYF TGTGCCAGTAGTCCACAGGGCGATGCGGAGACCCAGTACTTC
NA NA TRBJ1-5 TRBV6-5 CASSYAGRFSNQPQHF TGTGCCAGCAGTTACGCAGGCAGGTTTAGCAATCAGCCCCAGCATTTT
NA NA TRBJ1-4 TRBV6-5 CASSYLAATNEKLFF TGTGCCAGCAGTTACCTCGCAGCAACTAATGAAAAACTGTTTTTT
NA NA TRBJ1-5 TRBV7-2 CASSLFRGVNQPQHF TGTGCCAGCAGCTTATTTCGCGGGGTCAATCAGCCCCAGCATTTT